This T cell receptor beta chain was obtained from a study of graft-versus-host responses after intestinal transplantation. On this clone itself: What it binds is not known.

The data were produced by immunoSEQ multiplex PCR, yet TCRdb's version contains in-frame clones alone and is incomplete. The sample includes roughly 11,000 clones, about 80% of them seen just once. Study-level results: Researchers found peak circulating GvH clone levels linked to early post-transplant HvG declines.

Looked up from germline, CDR1 is MDHEN and CDR2 is SYDVKM. CDR3 length equals 18 residues. V was clipped by 4 bases and J by 0 bases; unmatched bases: 9. The starting material was PBMCs, obtained around 490 days after intestinal transplant. The sequence came from a human patient who received an intestinal transplant, so some T cells may come from the graft donor. The chain uses TRBV28 and TRBJ2-4, with TRBD2 matching over 10 bases. The CDR3 region has the DNA TGTGCCAGCAGTTACCCACTAGCGGGAAACCTAGCCAAAAACATTCAGTACTTC. As protein: CASSYPLAGNLAKNIQYF. Based on the CDR3 plus reference TRBV28 and TRBJ2-4, the full variable domain is DVKVTQSSRYLVKRTGEKVFLECVQDMDHENMFWYRQDPGLGLRLIYFSYDVKMKEKGDIPEGYSVSREKKERFSLILESASTNQTSMYLCASSYPLAGNLAKNIQYFGAGTRLSVL.